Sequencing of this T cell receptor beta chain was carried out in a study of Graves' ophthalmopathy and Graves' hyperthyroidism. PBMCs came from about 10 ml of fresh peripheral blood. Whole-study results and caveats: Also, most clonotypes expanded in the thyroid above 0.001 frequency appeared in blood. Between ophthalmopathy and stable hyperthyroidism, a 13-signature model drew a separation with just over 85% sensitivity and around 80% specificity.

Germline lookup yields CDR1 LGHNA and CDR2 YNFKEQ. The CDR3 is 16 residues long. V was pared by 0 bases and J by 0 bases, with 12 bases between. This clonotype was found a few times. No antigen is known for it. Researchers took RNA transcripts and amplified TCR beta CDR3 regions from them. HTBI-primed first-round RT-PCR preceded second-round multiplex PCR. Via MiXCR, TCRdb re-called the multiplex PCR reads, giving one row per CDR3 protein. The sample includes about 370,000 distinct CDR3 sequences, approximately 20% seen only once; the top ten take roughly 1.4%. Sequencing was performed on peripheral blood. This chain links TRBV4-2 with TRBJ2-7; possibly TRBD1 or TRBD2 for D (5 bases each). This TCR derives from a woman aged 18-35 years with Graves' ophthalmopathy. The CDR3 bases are TGTGCCAGCAGCCAAGAAGGGACCGTAAGCTCCTACGAGCAGTACTTC. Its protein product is CASSQEGTVSSYEQYF.